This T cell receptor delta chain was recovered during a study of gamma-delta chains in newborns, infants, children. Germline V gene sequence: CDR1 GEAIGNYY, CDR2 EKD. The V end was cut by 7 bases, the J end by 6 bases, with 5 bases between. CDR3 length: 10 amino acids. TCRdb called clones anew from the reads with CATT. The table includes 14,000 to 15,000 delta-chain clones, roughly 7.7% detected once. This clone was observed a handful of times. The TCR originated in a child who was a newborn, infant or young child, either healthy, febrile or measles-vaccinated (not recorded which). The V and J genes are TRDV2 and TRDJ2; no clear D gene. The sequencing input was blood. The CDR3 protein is CAWESAQLFF. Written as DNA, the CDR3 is TGTGCCTGGGAATCAGCACAACTCTTCTTT.